A single sample is the source of the 21 T cell receptor beta chains below, sequenced in a study of somatic mutations in cytotoxic T cells in rheumatoid arthritis. TCRdb's copy holds only in-frame clones and misses some; the assay was immunoSEQ multiplex PCR. The sample includes roughly 18,000 clones, less than 75% of them seen just once. The sequencing input was CD8+ T cells sorted from blood. The receptors stem from a woman in her sixties or seventies in good health.

A single count supports this clone. The chain is built from TRBV27 and TRBJ2-1; D gene ambiguous. This CDR3 is built from 14 residues. V was shortened by 5 bases and J by 7 bases, with 15 bases between the two germline ends. Germline-derived CDR1 and CDR2 are MNHEY and SMNVEV (reference sequence). The CDR3 spells CASSTGSTWNEQFF. The CDR3 nucleotides read TGTGCCAGCAGTACCGGGTCAACCTGGAATGAGCAGTTCTTC.

The rearrangement uses TRBV9 and TRBJ2-2, with 7 bases lining up with TRBD1. The junction had 1 base not matched to a gene; V was cut back by 7 bases and J by 1 base. The CDR3 loop spans 13 amino acids. Germline V gene data show CDR1 as SGDLS and CDR2 as YYNGEE. The CDR3 sequence is CASGTENTGELFF. The CDR3 nucleotides are TGTGCCAGCGGGACAGAGAACACCGGGGAGCTGTTTTTT.

V gene TRBV6-4 combines with J gene TRBJ2-1; tentative D call: TRBD1 (6 bases). V lost 6 bases, J lost 8 bases, and 20 bases lay in between. The CDR3 totals 15 residues. Germline CDR1 MRHNA, CDR2 SNTAGT. CDR3 sequence reads: CASSLTQGEGDEQFF. CDR3 coding DNA: TGTGCCAGCAGCTTGACACAGGGAGAGGGGGATGAGCAGTTCTTC.

About this clone itself: The junction departs from germline at one end; a sequencing error may be responsible. The chain links TRBV15 to TRBJ2-5; perhaps TRBD1 as D (6 bases). CDR3 length: 16 residues. Germline CDR1 is LNHNV and CDR2 is YYDKDF (reference sequence). CDR3 in DNA: TGTGCCACCAGCGGAGAAGCAGGGGTGTTCCAAGAGACCCAGTACTTC. This translates into CATSGEAGVFQETQYF.

The chain combines TRBV10-3 with TRBJ1-1; possibly TRBD1 for D (6 bases). Germline CDR1 reads ENHRY; CDR2 reads SYGVKD. The CDR3 consists of 13 residues. Trimming stripped 6 bases from V and 4 bases from J, with 12 bases between. In DNA form, the CDR3 reads TGTGCCATCAGGAGGGGGACCGGCACTGAAGCTTTCTTT. This gives the protein CAIRRGTGTEAFF.

This chain uses TRBV4-1 with TRBJ1-3; 9 positions agree with TRBD1. Germline V CDR1 and CDR2: MGHRA, YSYEKL. The J segment lost 4 bases and the V segment lost 4 bases, leaving 5 bases of the junction unmatched. The CDR3 contains 15 residues. CDR3 in DNA: TGCGCCAGCAGCCCCACAGGGGGCGAAGGAAACACCATATATTTT. This sequence encodes CASSPTGGEGNTIYF.

The rearrangement joins TRBV4-1 to TRBJ2-1; 14 nucleotides agree with TRBD2. Trimming took 4 bases from V and 8 from J; bases not matched to a gene: 19. Germline loops: CDR1 MGHRA, CDR2 YSYEKL. The CDR3 contains 20 residues. CDR3 region: CASSRPRAGLAGGPGDEQFF. As DNA, the CDR3 is TGCGCCAGCAGCCGCCCGCGGGCCGGACTAGCGGGAGGACCGGGAGATGAGCAGTTCTTC.

This clone came up once. DNA of the CDR3: TGTGCCAGTCGTAGGGCCTCGGGGAATTCACCCCTCCACTTT. Translated: CASRRASGNSPLHF. The chain combines TRBV19 with TRBJ1-6, with D unresolved. The length of the CDR3 is 14 residues. Trimming took 8 bases from V and 7 from J, leaving 15 bases between them. Germline values: CDR1 LNHDA, CDR2 SQIVND (reference sequence). Full variable domain (remainder filled in from reference TRBV19 and TRBJ1-6): DGGITQSPKYLFRKEGQNVTLSCEQNLNHDAMYWYRQDPGQGLRLIYYSQIVNDFQKGDIAEGYSVSREKKESFPLTVTSAQKNPTAFYLCASRRASGNSPLHFGNGTRLTVT.

The chain couples TRBV6-5 to TRBJ2-7; TRBD1 or TRBD2 may be the D gene (5 bases each). From germline, CDR1 is MNHEY and CDR2 SVGAGI. The CDR3 extends over 14 amino acids. The V and J ends lost 4 bases and 0 bases respectively, with 10 bases between them. The CDR3 sequence: CASSWAGTSYEQYF. Here the CDR3 DNA reads TGTGCCAGCAGTTGGGCAGGGACCTCCTACGAGCAGTACTTC.

This clone appeared a single time. The gene calls are TRBV7-9 and TRBJ2-5; TRBD2 is a possible D gene (7 bases). The CDR3 extends over 13 amino acids. Germline V CDR1 and CDR2: SEHNR, FQNEAQ (reference sequence). V was clipped by 1 base and J by 5 bases, with 8 bases between them. CDR3 coding DNA: TGTGCCAGCAGCTTAGAGGGGGGGGAGACCCAGTACTTC. It codes for CASSLEGGETQYF.

The chain combines TRBV10-2 with TRBJ2-7, with TRBD1 matching 7 bases. Per the germline V gene, CDR1 is WSHSY and CDR2 is SAAADI. Trimming removed 2 bases from V and 7 bases from J; junction bases left unmatched: 14. This CDR3 comprises 16 residues. The CDR3: CASSERVTGPLVEQYF. CDR3 in DNA: TGCGCCAGCAGTGAGAGGGTGACAGGGCCGTTAGTTGAGCAGTACTTC.

The V gene is TRBV9, the J gene TRBJ1-2, with 7 bases identical to TRBD1. From germline, CDR1 is SGDLS and CDR2 YYNGEE. Unmatched junction bases numbered 10, after V lost 3 bases and J lost 8 bases. The CDR3 consists of 14 residues. The DNA for the CDR3 is TGTGCCAGCAGCGAAAGGACAGGCTCGAGGGGCTACACCTTC. This gives the protein CASSERTGSRGYTF.

The chain has TRBV5-6 and TRBJ1-2, with TRBD1 as a possible D gene (5 bases). Trimming shortened V by 4 bases and J by 3 bases, and 16 bases separated the two germline ends. The CDR3 runs to 15 residues. The V gene's germline CDR1 is SGHDT and CDR2 YYEEEE. The CDR3 bases are TGTGCCAGCAGCACAGGTCGCAGGGAGGACTATGGCTACACCTTC. Protein product: CASSTGRREDYGYTF.

This sequence joins TRBV19 and TRBJ1-1; D may be TRBD1 (5 bases). The CDR3 totals 14 residues. Germline CDR1 LNHDA, CDR2 SQIVND (reference sequence). The germline V and J ends were trimmed by 3 bases and 1 base, with 9 bases remaining between them. The CDR3 region is CASSISGQNTEAFF. In DNA form, the CDR3 reads TGTGCCAGTAGTATTTCAGGGCAGAACACTGAAGCTTTCTTT.

The rearrangement links TRBV27 to TRBJ2-1; the match to TRBD2 covers 11 bases. Germline V gives CDR1 MNHEY, CDR2 SMNVEV (reference sequence). The CDR3 length is 15 residues. V was clipped by 7 bases and J by 6 bases; unmatched bases: 8. In nucleotides, the CDR3 is TGTGCCAGCAACCCGGGACTAGCGGTATCCAATGAGCAGTTCTTC. The encoded protein is CASNPGLAVSNEQFF.

The rearrangement uses TRBV5-1 and TRBJ1-1; D is unclear. Germline lookup yields CDR1 SGHRS and CDR2 YFSETQ. V lost 0 bases and J 3 bases, leaving 21 bases between the germline ends. The CDR3 loop spans 18 amino acids. In DNA, the CDR3 is TGCGCCAGCAGCTTGGCAGTAGAGGGAGAGGGAGTGGACACTGAAGCTTTCTTT. This sequence encodes CASSLAVEGEGVDTEAFF.

Within the sample, this clone is medium-sized. The rearrangement joins TRBV10-1 to TRBJ1-1; D is undetermined. CDR1 WNHNN and CDR2 SYGVQD come from the germline V gene (reference sequence). The germline V and J ends were trimmed by 3 bases and 3 bases, with 11 bases remaining between them. The CDR3 spans 14 residues. The CDR3 reads CASSDGDEDTEAFF. The CDR3 DNA is TGCGCCAGCAGTGATGGGGATGAGGACACTGAAGCTTTCTTT.

This rearrangement joins TRBV27 to TRBJ1-5; D unresolved. Trimming left V 2 bases short and J 5 bases short, with 10 bases between. The CDR3 loop spans 14 amino acids. In germline, CDR1 is MNHEY, CDR2 SMNVEV (reference sequence). CDR3 amino acids: CASSLRMLDQPQHF. The CDR3 DNA follows: TGTGCCAGCAGTTTAAGGATGCTCGATCAGCCCCAGCATTTT.

This clone is large in the sample. V is TRBV7-8 and J is TRBJ2-1; 7 nucleotides agree with TRBD2. Losses at the gene ends were 2 bases for V and 4 bases for J; bases not matched to a gene: 14. The CDR3 has 18 residues. CDR1 and CDR2 (germline): SGHVS, FQNEAQ. CDR3 residues: CASSLLPAGSPFYNEQFF. The CDR3, as DNA: TGTGCCAGCAGCTTACTTCCAGCGGGGAGTCCCTTTTACAATGAGCAGTTCTTC.

A word on this clone: Other DNA sequences of this sample code for an identical CDR3. The chain has TRBV27 and TRBJ1-4, with TRBD1 as a possible D gene (6 bases). The CDR3 consists of 15 residues. Germline CDR1 reads MNHEY; CDR2 reads SMNVEV (reference sequence). V was pared by 1 base and J by 5 bases, with 11 bases between. In DNA form, the CDR3 reads TGTGCCAGCAGTTTATTCCCGGGGACAAATGAAAAACTGTTTTTT. Translated, it gives CASSLFPGTNEKLFF.

This clone is medium-sized (0.01 to 0.1%). This chain links TRBV19 with TRBJ1-2; the D is unclear. The V end was cut by 3 bases, the J end by 7 bases, with 15 bases between. The CDR3 contains 14 residues. Germline CDR1 reads LNHDA; CDR2 reads SQIVND (reference sequence). DNA of the CDR3: TGTGCCAGTAGTATGATGCTTGATGTTGCTGGCTACACCTTC. It translates to CASSMMLDVAGYTF.